This T cell receptor (beta chain) was obtained from a study of control samples from healthy donors and cancer patients. Sequencing was performed with immunoSEQ multiplex PCR; in TCRdb, only in-frame clones are kept and a portion is missing. The sample contains 100,000 to 150,000 clones, over 75% of which appear only once. Germline CDR1 and CDR2: SEHNR and FQNEAQ (reference sequence). The CDR3 consists of 15 residues. The J segment lost 5 bases and the V segment lost 4 bases, leaving 5 bases of the junction unmatched. The clonotype comes from a man aged 40-55 years in good health. The sequencing input was blood. The rearrangement joins TRBV7-9 to TRBJ2-1, with TRBD1 matching over 10 bases. The CDR3 is CASSSTGTGDNEQFF. The CDR3 coding sequence is TGTGCCAGCAGCTCAACCGGGACAGGGGACAATGAGCAGTTCTTC.